The rows below give T cell receptor beta chains drawn from one sample of a study of blood T cell repertoires in COVID-19. The method was immunoSEQ multiplex PCR; TCRdb's version includes in-frame clones alone and lacks a portion of them. The table shows about 240,000 clones, with around 90% occurring only once. Input material: peripheral blood. Source of these receptors: a man in his sixties who had recovered from COVID-19. Both conserved end residues are part of each CDR3. The listing skips clone size in some rows; elsewhere it reads once, few, many or a size class.

clone_size	v_call	cdr3_aa
once	TRBV5-1	CASSLDRAPNQPQHF
-	TRBV3-1/TRBV3-2	CASSLHRAPYEQYF
-	TRBV5-6	CASSLAGVGNTIYF
once	TRBV18	CASSPLTGTGVANEKLFF
once	TRBV19	CASRKDRGQGQETQYF
-	TRBV18	CASSERGRVGIQYF
-	TRBV6-5	CASSNFGRGHEKLFF
-	TRBV13	CASSLEQADTQYF
-	TRBV10-3	CAISESGLAGDLETQYF
-	TRBV3-1/TRBV3-2	CASSQDPRGRGDGYTF
few	TRBV28	CASSFLSSYYGYTF
-	TRBV6-5	CASGRGQETQYF
-	TRBV6-5	CASSYSFTGNTEAFF
once	TRBV6-4	CASSWTSGGYNEQFF
-	TRBV19	CASSISRGIHSYEQYF
-	TRBV7-2	CASSLIPLGTEEQFF
few	TRBV10-3	CAISEGLAGKQFF
-	TRBV10-3	CAISDRTGLTYEQYF
-	TRBV29-1	CSVEDSQTDTQYF
-	TRBV10-3	CAISVSTSGGKKQETDTQYF
-	TRBV29-1	CSGGDRSSYNEQFF
-	TRBV6-5	CASSYSRGQPQHF
-	TRBV30	CAWSRSGGASGANVLTF
-	TRBV9	CASSVGDMDGYTF
-	TRBV5-1	CASTLLGSGSYEQFF
-	TRBV10-3	CAISLQGDQPQHF
-	TRBV5-1	CASSLISLAAGGVVYNEQFF
few	TRBV5-1	CASSLERRSSYEQYF
-	TRBV19	CASSIVRGGTVTDTQYF